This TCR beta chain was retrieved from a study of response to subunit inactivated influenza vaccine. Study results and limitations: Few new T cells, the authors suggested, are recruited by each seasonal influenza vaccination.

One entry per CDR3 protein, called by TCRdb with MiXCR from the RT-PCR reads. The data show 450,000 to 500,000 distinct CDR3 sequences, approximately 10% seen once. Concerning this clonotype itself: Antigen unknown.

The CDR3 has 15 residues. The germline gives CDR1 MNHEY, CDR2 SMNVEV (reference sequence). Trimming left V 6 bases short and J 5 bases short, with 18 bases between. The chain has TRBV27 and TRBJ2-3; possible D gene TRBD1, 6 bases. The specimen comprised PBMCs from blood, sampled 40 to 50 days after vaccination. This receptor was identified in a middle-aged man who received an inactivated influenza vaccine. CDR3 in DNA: TGTGCCAGCAGAAAACAGGGCCGGGGCGAAGATACGCAGTATTTT. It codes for CASRKQGRGEDTQYF.